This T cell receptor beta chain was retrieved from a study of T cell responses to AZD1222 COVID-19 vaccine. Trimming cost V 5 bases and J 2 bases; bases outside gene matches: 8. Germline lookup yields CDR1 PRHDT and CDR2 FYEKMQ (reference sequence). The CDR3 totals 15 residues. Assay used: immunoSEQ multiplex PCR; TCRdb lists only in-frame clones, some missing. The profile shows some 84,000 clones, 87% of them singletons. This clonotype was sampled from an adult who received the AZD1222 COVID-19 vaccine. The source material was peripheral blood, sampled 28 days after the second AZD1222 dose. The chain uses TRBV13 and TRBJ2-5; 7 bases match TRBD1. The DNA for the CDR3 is TGTGCCAGCAGCCCAAGGACAGGCGCTCAAGAGACCCAGTACTTC. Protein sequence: CASSPRTGAQETQYF.